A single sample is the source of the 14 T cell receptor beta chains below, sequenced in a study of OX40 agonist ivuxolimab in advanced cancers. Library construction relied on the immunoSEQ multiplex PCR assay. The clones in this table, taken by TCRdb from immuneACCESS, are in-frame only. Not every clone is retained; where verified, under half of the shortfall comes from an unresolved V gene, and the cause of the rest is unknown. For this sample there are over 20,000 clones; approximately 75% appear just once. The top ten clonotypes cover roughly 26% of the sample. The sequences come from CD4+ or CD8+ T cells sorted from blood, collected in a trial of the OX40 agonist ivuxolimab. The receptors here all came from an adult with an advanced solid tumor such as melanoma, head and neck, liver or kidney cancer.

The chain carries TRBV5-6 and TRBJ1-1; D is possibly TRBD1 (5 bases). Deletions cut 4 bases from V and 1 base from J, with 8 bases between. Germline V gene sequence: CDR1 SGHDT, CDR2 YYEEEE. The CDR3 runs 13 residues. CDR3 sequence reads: CASSPGPNTEAFF. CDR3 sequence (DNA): TGTGCCAGCAGCCCGGGACCGAACACTGAAGCTTTCTTT.

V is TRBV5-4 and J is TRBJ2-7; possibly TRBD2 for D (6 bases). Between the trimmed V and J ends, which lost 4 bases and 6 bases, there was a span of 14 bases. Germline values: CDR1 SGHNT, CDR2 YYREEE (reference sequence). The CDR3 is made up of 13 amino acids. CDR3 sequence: CASSPAGRAEQYF. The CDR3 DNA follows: TGTGCCAGCAGCCCGGCGGGGCGGGCCGAGCAGTACTTC.

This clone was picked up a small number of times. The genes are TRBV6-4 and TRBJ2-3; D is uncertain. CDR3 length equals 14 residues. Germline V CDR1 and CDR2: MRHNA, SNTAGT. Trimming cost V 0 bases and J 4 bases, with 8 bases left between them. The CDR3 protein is CASSDSAEADTQYF. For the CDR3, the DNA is TGTGCCAGCAGTGACTCGGCAGAGGCAGATACGCAGTATTTT.

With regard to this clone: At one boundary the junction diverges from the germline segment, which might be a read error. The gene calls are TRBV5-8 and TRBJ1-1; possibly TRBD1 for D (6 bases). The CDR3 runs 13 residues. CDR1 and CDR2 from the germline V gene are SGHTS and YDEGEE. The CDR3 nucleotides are TGTGCCAGCAGCTTGGGGACAGAGCGAGGGGCTTCCTTT. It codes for CASSLGTERGASF.

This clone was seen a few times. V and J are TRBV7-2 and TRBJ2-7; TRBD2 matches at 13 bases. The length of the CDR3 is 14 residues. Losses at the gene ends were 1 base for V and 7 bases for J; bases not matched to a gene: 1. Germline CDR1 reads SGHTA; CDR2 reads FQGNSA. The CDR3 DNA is TGTGCCAGCAGCTTAGGGACTAGCGGGAGTGAGCAGTACTTC. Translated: CASSLGTSGSEQYF.

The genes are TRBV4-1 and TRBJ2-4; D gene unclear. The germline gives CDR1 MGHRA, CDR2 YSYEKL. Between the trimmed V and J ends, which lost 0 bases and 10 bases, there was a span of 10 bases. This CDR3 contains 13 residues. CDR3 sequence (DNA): TGCGCCAGCAGCCAAGAAGGGTCTAGAATTCAGTACTTC. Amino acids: CASSQEGSRIQYF.

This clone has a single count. The chain's CDR3 is CASSDGLGFSTFTDTQYF. As DNA, the CDR3 is TGTGCCAGCAGTGATGGTCTGGGGTTCTCAACCTTCACAGATACGCAGTATTTT. The chain has TRBV2 and TRBJ2-3; D is ambiguous. Trimming stripped 3 bases from V and 2 bases from J, with 21 bases between. Germline V lookup: CDR1 SNHLY, CDR2 FYNNEI. The CDR3 has 18 residues.

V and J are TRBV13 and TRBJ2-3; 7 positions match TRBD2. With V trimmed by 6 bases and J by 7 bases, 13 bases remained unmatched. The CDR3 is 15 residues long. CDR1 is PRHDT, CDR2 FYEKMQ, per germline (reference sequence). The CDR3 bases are TGTGCCAGCAGTTATAGAGGGCGGGAGTTGAATACGCAGTATTTT. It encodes CASSYRGRELNTQYF.

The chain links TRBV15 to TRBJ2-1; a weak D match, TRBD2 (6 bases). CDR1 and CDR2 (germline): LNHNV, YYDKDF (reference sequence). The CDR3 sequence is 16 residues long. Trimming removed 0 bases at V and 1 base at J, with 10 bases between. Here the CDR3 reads CATSREGGVSYNEQFF. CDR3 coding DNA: TGTGCCACCAGCAGAGAAGGAGGGGTTTCCTACAATGAGCAGTTCTTC.

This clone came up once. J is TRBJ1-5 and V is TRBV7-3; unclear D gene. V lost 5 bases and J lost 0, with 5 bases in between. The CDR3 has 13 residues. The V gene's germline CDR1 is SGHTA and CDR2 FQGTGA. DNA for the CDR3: TGTGCCAGCAGCCTTAATAGCAATCAGCCCCAGCATTTT. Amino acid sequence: CASSLNSNQPQHF. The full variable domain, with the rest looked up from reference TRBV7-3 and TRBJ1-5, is GAGVSQTPSNKVTEKGKYVELRCDPISGHTALYWYRQSLGQGPEFLIYFQGTGAADDSGLPNDRFFAVRPEGSVSTLKIQRTERGDSAVYLCASSLNSNQPQHFGDGTRLSIL.

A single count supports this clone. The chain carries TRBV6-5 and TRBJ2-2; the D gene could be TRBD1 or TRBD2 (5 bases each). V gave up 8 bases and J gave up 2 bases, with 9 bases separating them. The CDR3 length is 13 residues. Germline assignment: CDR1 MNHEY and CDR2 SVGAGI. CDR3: CASRGGNTGELFF. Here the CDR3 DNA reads TGTGCCAGCCGTGGGGGAAACACCGGGGAGCTGTTTTTT.

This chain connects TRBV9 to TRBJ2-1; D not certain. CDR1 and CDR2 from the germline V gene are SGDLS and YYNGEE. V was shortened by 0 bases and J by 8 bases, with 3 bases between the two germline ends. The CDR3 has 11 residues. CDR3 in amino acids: CASSVDYEQFF. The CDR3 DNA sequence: TGTGCCAGCAGCGTAGATTATGAGCAGTTCTTC.

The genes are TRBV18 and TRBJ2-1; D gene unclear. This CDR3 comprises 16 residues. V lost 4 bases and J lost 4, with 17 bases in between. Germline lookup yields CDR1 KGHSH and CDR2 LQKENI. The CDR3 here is CASSRPGRTLYNEQFF. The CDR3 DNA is TGTGCCAGCTCACGCCCGGGCAGGACCCTTTACAATGAGCAGTTCTTC.

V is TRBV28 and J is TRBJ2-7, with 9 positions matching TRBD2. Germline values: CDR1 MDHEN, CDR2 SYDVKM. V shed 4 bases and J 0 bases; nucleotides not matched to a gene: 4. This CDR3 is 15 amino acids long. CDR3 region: CASSSLAGISYEQYF. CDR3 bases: TGTGCCAGCAGTTCGCTAGCGGGAATCTCCTACGAGCAGTACTTC.